Detailed here is one T cell receptor beta chain. The CDR3 sequence is 15 residues long. V was pared by 4 bases and J by 0 bases, with 10 bases between. Germline V CDR1 and CDR2: LNHDA, SQIVND (reference sequence). Authors' methods: For nucleated cells, counts were estimated from reference gene primer amplification. TCRdb's table, derived via immunoSEQ multiplex PCR, lists solely in-frame clones and lacks some. V, J and clone size are taken as reported in that table, and D and trimming were inferred from the DNA itself. This table holds fewer than 200,000 clones, 88% found once. The data originate from a study of blood T cell repertoires in COVID-19. At the level of the study: Collection of acute and convalescent COVID-19 samples took place in the United States, Italy and Spain. Sources were T cells, B-cell-depleted T cells, or PBMCs; the material itself was cDNA or gDNA.

V usage is TRBV19 and J usage is TRBJ2-1; tentative D call: TRBD2 (5 bases). The sample taken for sequencing was peripheral blood. The TCR sequence derives from a man aged 40-49 years with active or convalescent COVID-19. CDR3 sequence reads: CASSTTTSSYNEQFF. In nucleotides, the CDR3 is TGTGCCAGTAGTACGACTACTAGCTCCTACAATGAGCAGTTCTTC.